Below are 30 T cell receptor beta chains sequenced from a single sample in a study of T cell repertoires in cytomegalovirus infection. One entry per CDR3 protein, called by TCRdb with MiXCR from the reads. Of about 770,000 distinct CDR3 sequences listed, about 29% are singletons. No antigen is known for these receptors. The sample was cultured CD8+ T cells from PBMCs, taken from culture after CMV antigen stimulation. These receptors were collected from a human donor in good health (CMV status not recorded). Some clones in this sample may be carry-over from other donors' samples.

V usage is TRBV28 and J usage is TRBJ1-2; D remains ambiguous. V was shortened by 3 bases and J by 4 bases, with 12 bases between the two germline ends. The CDR3 consists of 14 residues. Germline V lookup: CDR1 MDHEN, CDR2 SYDVKM. The CDR3 DNA reads TGTGCCAGCAGTTTGGGGTCCAACCCCTATGGCTACACCTTC. This sequence encodes CASSLGSNPYGYTF.

The chain uses TRBV20-1 and TRBJ1-1, with 8 bases matching TRBD1. The trim removed 5 bases at V and 3 bases at J, leaving 5 bases unmatched. The CDR3 has 13 amino acids. Germline-derived CDR1 and CDR2 are DFQATT and SNEGSKA (reference sequence). The CDR3 sequence is CSARRGLDTEAFF. The CDR3 region has the DNA TGCAGTGCTCGCAGGGGGCTGGACACTGAAGCTTTCTTT.

This clonotype occurred a few times. The rearrangement joins TRBV6-2 or TRBV6-3 to TRBJ2-7; 9 nucleotides agree with TRBD2. Germline V CDR1 and CDR2: MNHEY, SVGEGT. The V gene end was trimmed by 7 bases and the J gene end by 1 base; junction bases not matched to a gene: 8. The CDR3 length is 15 residues. As DNA, the CDR3 is TGTGCCAGCATCTCTAGCGGGGCGAGGTCCTACGAGCAGTACGTC. Its protein product is CASISSGARSYEQYV.

The rearrangement uses TRBV12-3 or TRBV12-4 and TRBJ1-3; D gene unclear. This CDR3 region has 17 residues. V was clipped by 3 bases and J by 0 bases, with 15 bases between them. The CDR3 loop is CASSFWPGASSGNTIYF. CDR3 coding DNA: TGTGCCAGCAGTTTCTGGCCAGGAGCTAGCTCTGGAAACACCATATATTTT.

This clonotype was counted only a few times. The chain is built from TRBV2 and TRBJ2-3; weak D call: TRBD1 (6 bases). CDR3 length: 15 residues. Germline V CDR1 and CDR2: SNHLY, FYNNEI. Trimming left V 6 bases short and J 1 base short, with 14 bases between. This CDR3 reads CASRDSLSRTDTQYF. DNA for the CDR3: TGTGCCAGCAGGGACAGTCTAAGCCGCACAGATACGCAGTATTTT. Together with reference TRBV2 and TRBJ2-3, the CDR3 gives the full variable domain: EPEVTQTPSHQVTQMGQEVILRCVPISNHLYFYWYRQILGQKVEFLVSFYNNEISEKSEIFDDQFSVERPDGSNFTLKIRSTKLEDSAMYFCASRDSLSRTDTQYFGPGTRLTVL.

The chain employs TRBV7-9 and TRBJ1-6; 7 positions match TRBD1. V trimming: 5 bases; J trimming: 10 bases; junction bases outside the gene matches: 11. This CDR3 contains 15 residues. CDR1 is SEHNR and CDR2 is FQNEAQ in the germline V gene (reference sequence). CDR3 sequence (DNA): TGTGCCAGCAGCCCCCTCGAGGGGGCGCGGTCACCCCTCCACTTT. Translated: CASSPLEGARSPLHF.

CDR3 sequence (DNA): TGTGCCAGCTCCCTGTCCCTGGAGTACGTAGCTTTCTTT. It translates to CASSLSLEYVAFF. V is TRBV27 and J is TRBJ1-1; D remains ambiguous. This CDR3 spans 13 amino acids. Germline-derived CDR1 and CDR2 are MNHEY and SMNVEV (reference sequence). V lost 8 bases, J lost 10 bases, and 20 bases lay in between.

This clonotype was seen more than once but under ten times. V usage is TRBV19 and J usage is TRBJ1-1, with D maybe TRBD1 (5 bases). This CDR3 is built from 18 residues. Germline CDR1 LNHDA, CDR2 SQIVND (reference sequence). The ends were cut back, 3 bases at V and 1 base at J, with 21 bases in the middle. In DNA form, the CDR3 reads TGTGCCAGTAGTATCTGGGACTCTACGGTACAACCGAACACTGAAGCTTTCTTT. Translated: CASSIWDSTVQPNTEAFF.

The V and J genes are TRBV4-1 and TRBJ1-6; D is uncertain. Germline V gives CDR1 MGHRA, CDR2 YSYEKL. The CDR3 spans 15 residues. The ends were cut back, 4 bases at V and 7 bases at J, with 14 bases in the middle. CDR3: CASSPVIGRNSPLHF. The CDR3 DNA follows: TGCGCCAGCAGCCCAGTCATCGGTCGCAATTCACCCCTCCACTTT.

This clonotype was counted a few times. The gene calls are TRBV7-3 and TRBJ2-5, with D possibly TRBD1 on 5 matching bases. Germline V lookup: CDR1 SGHTA, CDR2 FQGTGA. Trimming left V 5 bases short and J 1 base short, with 11 bases between. CDR3 length: 14 amino acids. The CDR3 loop reads CASSNTGSQETQYF. DNA for the CDR3: TGTGCCAGCAGCAATACAGGATCCCAAGAGACCCAGTACTTC.

The V gene is TRBV6-1, the J gene TRBJ2-1, with unresolved D. This CDR3 region has 12 residues. Trimming shortened V by 2 bases and J by 5 bases, and 4 bases separated the two germline ends. Per the germline V gene, CDR1 is MNHNS and CDR2 is SASEGT. The CDR3 coding sequence is TGTGCCAGCAGTGAATCTAACAATGAGCAGTTCTTC. Amino acid sequence: CASSESNNEQFF.

This clonotype was seen a handful of times. This rearrangement joins TRBV2 to TRBJ2-2, with a possible D match to TRBD2 (5 bases). V lost 0 bases and J 6 bases, leaving 11 bases between the germline ends. CDR1 and CDR2 from the germline V gene are SNHLY and FYNNEI. The CDR3 is 15 residues long. The CDR3 loop reads CASSEAQMRAGELFF. The CDR3 DNA sequence: TGTGCCAGCAGTGAAGCCCAAATGAGGGCCGGGGAGCTGTTTTTT.

This clonotype was seen only a few times. The rearrangement joins TRBV6-2 or TRBV6-3 to TRBJ2-2; no clear D gene. Germline V gene data show CDR1 as MNHEY and CDR2 as SVGEGT. This CDR3 has 14 amino acids. With 7 bases removed from V and 4 bases from J, the gap between germline ends came to 13 bases. The CDR3 DNA follows: TGTGCCAGCACCGGACGGACGCCCACCGGGGAGCTGTTTTTT. Translated, it gives CASTGRTPTGELFF.

This clonotype was picked up a small number of times. V is TRBV2 and J is TRBJ2-7; D gene uncertain. This CDR3 spans 13 amino acids. Trimming removed 3 bases from V and 0 bases from J, with 6 bases in between. Germline CDR1 SNHLY, CDR2 FYNNEI. The CDR3 region has the DNA TGTGCCAGCAGTGAGCCCCTCTCCTACGAGCAGTACGTC. It encodes CASSEPLSYEQYV.

V usage is TRBV7-9 and J usage is TRBJ2-3; TRBD2 matches at 10 bases. Germline V gene data show CDR1 as SEHNR and CDR2 as FQNEAQ (reference sequence). V was pared by 3 bases and J by 4 bases, with 1 base of the junction left unmatched. CDR3 length: 14 amino acids. CDR3 amino acids: CASSFLAGADTQYF. Written as DNA, the CDR3 is TGTGCCAGCAGCTTCCTAGCGGGGGCAGATACGCAGTATTTT.

The chain combines TRBV7-9 with TRBJ2-2; D is unresolved. Germline CDR1 and CDR2: SEHNR and FQNEAQ (reference sequence). CDR3 length: 14 amino acids. V lost 4 bases to trimming and J lost 6 bases, with 12 bases between them. DNA for the CDR3: TGTGCCAGCAGCTCCCTTTCTACGGCCGGGGAGCTGTTTTTT. Residues: CASSSLSTAGELFF.

This clonotype was observed a few times. CDR3 nucleotides: TGTGCCAGCAGTTTAGCAAATTTCGCCGATCAGCCCCAGCATTTT. It translates to CASSLANFADQPQHF. The rearrangement joins TRBV12-3 or TRBV12-4 to TRBJ1-5; D unresolved. The CDR3 contains 15 residues. Trimming took 0 bases from V and 5 from J, leaving 11 bases between them.

This clonotype has only one observation. V and J are TRBV5-6 and TRBJ2-7; D possibly uses TRBD1 or TRBD2 (5 bases each). The ends were cut back, 3 bases at V and 4 bases at J, with 20 bases in the middle. The CDR3 is 16 amino acids. Germline values: CDR1 SGHDT, CDR2 YYEEEE. The DNA of the CDR3 is TGTGCCAGCAGCTCAAGAGGGGAGTCCCCAGGGTACGAGCAGTACTTC. It is translated as CASSSRGESPGYEQYF. Full variable domain (rest looked up from reference TRBV5-6 and TRBJ2-7): DAGVTQSPTHLIKTRGQQVTLRCSPKSGHDTVSWYQQALGQGPQFIFQYYEEEERQRGNFPDRFSGHQFPNYSSELNVNALLLGDSALYLCASSSRGESPGYEQYFGPGTRLTVT.

This clonotype was seen more than once but under ten times. This chain connects TRBV20-1 to TRBJ2-7, with 12 bases matching TRBD2. V lost 5 bases, J lost 3 bases, and 8 bases stayed unmatched. Germline-derived CDR1 and CDR2 are DFQATT and SNEGSKA (reference sequence). This CDR3 spans 15 amino acids. The CDR3 DNA reads TGCAGTGCTCGCGGACTAGCGGGGCTGCGCTACGAGCAGTACTTC. It is translated as CSARGLAGLRYEQYF.

V gene TRBV10-3 combines with J gene TRBJ1-2; the D is unclear. Germline values: CDR1 ENHRY, CDR2 SYGVKD. The V and J ends lost 0 bases and 4 bases respectively, with 18 bases between them. The CDR3 consists of 17 residues. CDR3 in DNA: TGTGCCATCAGTGAGTCGGACGTACCCTCTACAATCTATGGCTACACCTTC. Protein: CAISESDVPSTIYGYTF.

Many counts were recorded for this clonotype. In nucleotides, the CDR3 is TGTGCCAGCAGTTTAGGGACTGCGGGACACCGTTACGAGCAGTACGTC. This codes for CASSLGTAGHRYEQYV. The V and J genes are TRBV12-3 or TRBV12-4 and TRBJ2-7, with D possibly being TRBD1 or TRBD2 (6 bases each). This CDR3 has 16 amino acids. Trimming removed 1 base at V and 4 bases at J, with 17 bases between.

The V and J genes are TRBV4-1 and TRBJ1-5; no reliable D call. The ends were cut back, 1 base at V and 7 bases at J, with 8 bases in the middle. The CDR3 totals 13 residues. Germline values: CDR1 MGHRA, CDR2 YSYEKL. The CDR3 coding sequence is TGCGCCAGCAGCCAAGCCATCGGACAGCCCCAGCATTTT. As protein: CASSQAIGQPQHF.

The chain joins TRBV2 to TRBJ2-1, with D possibly TRBD1 on 7 matching bases. V was pared by 11 bases and J by 2 bases, with 10 bases between. CDR1 and CDR2 (germline): SNHLY, FYNNEI. The CDR3 sequence is 12 residues long. This CDR3 is CAGGTAYNEQFF. The CDR3 DNA sequence: TGTGCCGGGGGGACAGCCTACAATGAGCAGTTCTTC.

There are a few counts of this clonotype. The chain recombines TRBV6-2 or TRBV6-3 with TRBJ2-7; the match to TRBD2 covers 11 bases. V was pared by 3 bases and J by 0 bases, with 7 bases of the junction left unmatched. This CDR3 contains 17 residues. The germline gives CDR1 MNHEY, CDR2 SVGEGT. Written as DNA, the CDR3 is TGTGCCAGCAGTTATTCCCAGACTAGCGGGGTCTCCTACGAGCAGTACTTC. Its translation: CASSYSQTSGVSYEQYF.

This clonotype was seen more than once but under ten times. The chain has TRBV6-5 and TRBJ1-1, with 10 bases matching TRBD1. Trimming cost V 5 bases and J 3 bases; bases outside gene matches: 6. Germline lookup yields CDR1 MNHEY and CDR2 SVGAGI. The CDR3 contains 15 residues. In nucleotides, the CDR3 is TGTGCCAGCAGTACCCGACAGGGGGCTTACACTGAAGCTTTCTTT. Residues: CASSTRQGAYTEAFF.

This clonotype was detected many times. This chain connects TRBV7-8 to TRBJ1-2, with a possible D match to TRBD1 (5 bases). V lost 10 bases and J 8 bases, leaving 20 bases between the germline ends. CDR1 is SGHVS and CDR2 is FQNEAQ in the germline V gene. This CDR3 region has 13 residues. CDR3 nucleotides: TGTGCCATCCTGACTGGGGGGTCTGAAGGCTACACCTTC. Translated, it gives CAILTGGSEGYTF.

The chain links TRBV2 to TRBJ2-7; D is perhaps TRBD1 (6 bases). The CDR3 runs to 12 residues. Germline CDR1 and CDR2: SNHLY and FYNNEI. Trimming stripped 5 bases from V and 2 bases from J, with 7 bases between. In nucleotides, the CDR3 is TGTGCCAGCAGTCGACAGGCCTACGAGCAGTACGTC. Amino acids: CASSRQAYEQYV.

In this sample, this clonotype turned up many times. The chain employs TRBV7-2 and TRBJ1-1; the D gene is possibly TRBD1 (6 bases). Germline V gene sequence: CDR1 SGHTA, CDR2 FQGNSA. The CDR3 is 15 residues long. Deletions cut 4 bases from V and 0 bases from J, with 12 bases between. The CDR3 is CASSSGTYVNTEAFF. CDR3 bases: TGTGCCAGCAGCTCAGGGACATACGTGAACACTGAAGCTTTCTTT.

The chain uses TRBV7-4 and TRBJ1-5; D call uncertain. Trimming stripped 1 base from V and 7 bases from J, with 8 bases between. CDR3 length: 13 amino acids. Germline V gene sequence: CDR1 SGHVT, CDR2 SQSDAQ. CDR3 nucleotide sequence: TGTGCCAGCAGCTTAGGGGAAAGCCAGCCCCAGCATTTT. Translated: CASSLGESQPQHF.

The chain is built from TRBV10-3 and TRBJ2-7; the D is unclear. The germline gives CDR1 ENHRY, CDR2 SYGVKD. CDR3 size: 13 residues. V dropped 2 bases and J dropped 9 bases, with 14 bases sitting between them. The CDR3: CAISESTAVGQYV. The CDR3 coding sequence is TGTGCCATCAGTGAGAGTACGGCTGTTGGGCAGTACGTC.